The 6 T cell receptor beta chains presented below share a single source sample, sequenced in a study of beta chain features in type 1 diabetes. Reverse transcription of all isolated RNA meant that expressed TCRB transcripts were sequenced. TCRdb's copy holds only in-frame clones and misses some; the assay was immunoSEQ multiplex PCR. This table holds roughly 380,000 clones, 15% to 20% found once. Sequences were obtained from naive CD4+ T cells from blood. The receptors stem from a woman under 30 in good health.

The rearrangement links TRBV27 to TRBJ2-6, with D perhaps matching TRBD1 (5 bases). This CDR3 is 15 amino acids long. From germline, CDR1 is MNHEY and CDR2 SMNVEV (reference sequence). V gave up 2 bases and J gave up 4 bases, with 9 bases separating them. DNA for the CDR3: TGTGCCAGCAGTTTACTGGGGCCCGGGGCCAACGTCCTGACTTTC. This gives the protein CASSLLGPGANVLTF.

This clone was detected only a few times. This sequence joins TRBV11-2 and TRBJ2-1, with D possibly matching TRBD1 (6 bases). Trimming pared 5 bases from V and 14 bases from J, leaving 13 bases between. This CDR3 comprises 11 residues. Germline lookup yields CDR1 SGHAT and CDR2 FQNNGV. CDR3 residues: CASSTTGPEFF. CDR3 sequence (DNA): TGTGCCAGCAGCACGACAGGCCCCGAGTTCTTC.

The chain uses TRBV4-1 and TRBJ2-6; perhaps TRBD2 as D (5 bases). V was trimmed by 0 bases and J by 0 bases, leaving 9 bases between them. Germline CDR1 is MGHRA and CDR2 is YSYEKL. This CDR3 has 17 amino acids. This CDR3 is CASSQDRRYSGANVLTF. The CDR3 DNA reads as TGCGCCAGCAGCCAAGATAGGAGGTACTCTGGGGCCAACGTCCTGACTTTC.

This chain links TRBV4-1 with TRBJ2-6; 12 nucleotides line up with TRBD2. Trimming took 4 bases from V and 0 from J; bases not matched to a gene: 4. From germline, CDR1 is MGHRA and CDR2 YSYEKL. There are 18 residues in the CDR3. Written as DNA, the CDR3 is TGCGCCAGCAGCCTCGTGACTAGCGGGAGCTCTGGGGCCAACGTCCTGACTTTC. Translated, it gives CASSLVTSGSSGANVLTF.

The gene calls are TRBV7-9 and TRBJ2-7; 7 bases are a match to TRBD1. Germline loops: CDR1 SEHNR, CDR2 FQNEAQ (reference sequence). With 5 bases clipped from V and 7 bases from J, the junction kept 11 bases outside the gene matches. CDR3 length equals 14 residues. CDR3 sequence (DNA): TGTGCCAGCAGCCAGGGACAGACCCTTCCAGAGCAGTACTTC. It codes for CASSQGQTLPEQYF.

V and J are TRBV9 and TRBJ2-5; 11 positions agree with TRBD2. Per the germline V gene, CDR1 is SGDLS and CDR2 is YYNGEE. The trim removed 3 bases at V and 4 bases at J, leaving 5 bases unmatched. This CDR3 spans 15 amino acids. Here the CDR3 DNA reads TGTGCCAGCAGCGGGTCTAGCGGGAGGAGAGAGACCCAGTACTTC. This encodes CASSGSSGRRETQYF.